The clone carrying this T cell receptor beta chain was seen a few times. What it recognizes is unknown. V was shortened by 0 bases and J by 4 bases, with 17 bases between the two germline ends. Per the germline V gene, CDR1 is SGHAT and CDR2 is FQDESV (reference sequence). The CDR3 has 17 residues. The data derive from a study of T-cell reconstitution after alpha-beta-depleted transplantation in children. Study findings and constraints: By about two months after transplant, alpha-beta T cells reportedly arose from several hundred graft clones that had expanded. Surviving recipient T cells and thymic progenitors accounted for the high day-60 TCRbeta diversity observed in some patients. Newly produced T cells mostly accounted for T-cell counts and diversity one year post-transplant.

Unique molecular identifiers were built into the TCRbeta library. TCRdb re-derived calls from the PCR reads in MiXCR, one entry per CDR3 protein. The data contain 300,000 to 350,000 distinct CDR3 sequences, 20% to 30% of them singletons. The receptor was derived from a male patient younger than 18 who had a stem cell transplant for acute lymphoblastic leukemia, so the T cells may come from the graft donor. This chain connects TRBV11-1 to TRBJ2-3; D gene ambiguous. The starting material was PBMCs, mostly from graft donor cells, obtained 180 days after TCRalphabeta/CD19-depleted stem cell transplant. CDR3 residues: CASSLAIYPASSDTQYF. CDR3 DNA: TGTGCCAGCAGCTTAGCAATCTACCCAGCCTCCTCAGATACGCAGTATTTT.